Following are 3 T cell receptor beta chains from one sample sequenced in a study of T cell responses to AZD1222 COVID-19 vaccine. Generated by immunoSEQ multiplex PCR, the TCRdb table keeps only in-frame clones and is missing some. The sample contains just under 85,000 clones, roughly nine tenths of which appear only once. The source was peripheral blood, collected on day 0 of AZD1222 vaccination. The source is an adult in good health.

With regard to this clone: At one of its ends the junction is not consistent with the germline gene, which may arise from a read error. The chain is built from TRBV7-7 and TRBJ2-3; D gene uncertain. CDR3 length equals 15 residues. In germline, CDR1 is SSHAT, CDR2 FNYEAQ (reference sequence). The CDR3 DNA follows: TGTGCTAGCAGCCACGGACGCTTACAGTCGGATACGCAGTATTTT. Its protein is CASSHGRLQSDTQYF.

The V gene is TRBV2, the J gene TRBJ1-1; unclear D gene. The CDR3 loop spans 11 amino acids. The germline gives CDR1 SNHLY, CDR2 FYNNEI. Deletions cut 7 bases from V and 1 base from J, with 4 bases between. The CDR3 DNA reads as TGTGCCAGCATGGGGAACACTGAAGCTTTCTTT. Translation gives CASMGNTEAFF.

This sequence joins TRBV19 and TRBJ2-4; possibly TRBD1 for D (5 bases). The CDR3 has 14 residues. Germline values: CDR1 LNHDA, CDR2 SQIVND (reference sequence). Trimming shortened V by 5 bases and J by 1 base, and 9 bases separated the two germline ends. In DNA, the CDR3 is TGTGCCAGTAGTGCATGGGGCGCCAAAAACATTCAGTACTTC. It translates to CASSAWGAKNIQYF.